This TCR beta chain was sequenced for a study of T cells and Merkel cell carcinoma outcomes. Study results and caveats: Merkel cell carcinoma outcomes were reportedly predicted by repertoire and T-cell density.

This clone was observed a handful of times. Its antigen is unknown. The CDR3 is 14 amino acids. Trimming pared 2 bases from V and 2 bases from J, leaving 10 bases between. Germline CDR1 SGHRS, CDR2 YFSETQ. TCRdb's copy holds only in-frame clones and misses some; the assay was immunoSEQ multiplex PCR. The table includes 8,000 to 9,500 clones, roughly 84% detected once. The origin of this receptor is a human donor with Merkel cell carcinoma. The sequencing sample was made of tumor tissue from Merkel cell carcinoma. The rearrangement uses TRBV5-1 and TRBJ2-5; D is ambiguous. The CDR3 here is CASSFGVRQETQYF. The CDR3 DNA follows: TGCGCCAGCAGCTTTGGGGTTAGGCAAGAGACCCAGTACTTC.